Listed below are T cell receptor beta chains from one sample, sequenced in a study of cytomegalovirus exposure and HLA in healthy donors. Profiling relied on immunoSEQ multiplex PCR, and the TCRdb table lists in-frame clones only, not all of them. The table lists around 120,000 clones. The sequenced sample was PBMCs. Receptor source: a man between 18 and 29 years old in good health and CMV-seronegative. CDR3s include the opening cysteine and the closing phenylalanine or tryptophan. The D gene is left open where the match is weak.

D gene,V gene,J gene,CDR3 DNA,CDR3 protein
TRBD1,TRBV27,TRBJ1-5,TGTGCCAGCAACCTACAGGGGTTATATCAGCCCCAGCATTTT,CASNLQGLYQPQHF
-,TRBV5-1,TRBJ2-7,TGCGCCAGCAGTCAGACTGGATTCAACGAGCAGTACTTC,CASSQTGFNEQYF
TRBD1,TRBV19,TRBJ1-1,TGTGCCAGTAGTATCCCAGGGGGTGTGAACACTGAAGCTTTCTTT,CASSIPGGVNTEAFF
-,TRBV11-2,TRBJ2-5,TGTGCCAGCAGCTTAGATCTACAGGGCTACCAAGAGACCCAGTACTTC,CASSLDLQGYQETQYF
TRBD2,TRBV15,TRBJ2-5,TGTGCCACCAGCAGAGGTCGACTAGCGGACTTCCAAGAGACCCAGTACTTC,CATSRGRLADFQETQYF
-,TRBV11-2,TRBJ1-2,TGTGCCAGCAGCCTTTATGGCTACACCTTC,CASSLYGYTF
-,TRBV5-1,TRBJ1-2,TGCGCCAGCAGCCAAGCTGATAACTATGGCTACACCTTC,CASSQADNYGYTF
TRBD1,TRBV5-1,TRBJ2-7,TGCGCCAGCAGCTCCGGACAGGGCAGCGAGCAGTACTTC,CASSSGQGSEQYF
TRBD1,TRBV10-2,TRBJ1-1,TGCGCCAGCATTAACAGGGGGTGGGTCACTGAAGCTTTCTTT,CASINRGWVTEAFF
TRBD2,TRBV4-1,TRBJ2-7,TGCGCCAGCAGCCAAGATCTGGGCGGGAGGGCCTACGAGCAGTACTTC,CASSQDLGGRAYEQYF
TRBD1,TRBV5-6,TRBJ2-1,TGTGCCAGCAGCGGACAGGGGTACCACAATGAGCAGTTCTTC,CASSGQGYHNEQFF
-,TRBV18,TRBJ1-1,TGTGCCAGCTCAACGGACAGGAACACTGAAGCTTTCTTT,CASSTDRNTEAFF
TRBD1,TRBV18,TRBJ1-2,TGTGCCAGCTCACCACTAACCGGGACAGGGCTTGAGCATGGCTACACCTTC,CASSPLTGTGLEHGYTF
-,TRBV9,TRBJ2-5,TGTGCCAGCAGCGGCCGGTTAGCGGAAGAGACCCAGTACTTC,CASSGRLAEETQYF
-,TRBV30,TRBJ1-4,TGTGCCTGGAACCTGGCCGCAACTAATGAAAAACTGTTTTTT,CAWNLAATNEKLFF
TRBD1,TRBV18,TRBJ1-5,TGTGCCAGCTCACCTACCGGGACAGAGTATAGCAATCAGCCCCAGCATTTT,CASSPTGTEYSNQPQHF
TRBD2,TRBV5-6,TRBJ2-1,TGTGCCAGCAGCTTGATGGCTAGCGGAAACAATGAGCAGTTCTTC,CASSLMASGNNEQFF
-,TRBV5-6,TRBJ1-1,TGTGCCAGCAGCTTGACCAGCACTGAAGCTTTCTTT,CASSLTSTEAFF
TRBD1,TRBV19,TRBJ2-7,TGTGCCAGTAGTATAGTAGGGACAGGGGAATACGAGCAGTACTTC,CASSIVGTGEYEQYF
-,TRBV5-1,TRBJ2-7,TGCGCCAGCAGCTTCCGGGACACCACCTACGAGCAGTACTTC,CASSFRDTTYEQYF
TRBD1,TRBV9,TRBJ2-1,TGTGCCAGCAGCGCTAGACAGGGTTTGGATGAGCAGTTCTTC,CASSARQGLDEQFF
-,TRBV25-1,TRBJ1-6,TGTGCCAGCAGTGCCCTGGACGGGAATAATTCACCCCTCCACTTT,CASSALDGNNSPLHF
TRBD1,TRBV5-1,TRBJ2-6,TGCGCCAGCAGCTTGATACAGGGGGTAACGGGCGTCCTGACTTTC,CASSLIQGVTGVLTF
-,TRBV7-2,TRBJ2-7,TGTGCCAGCAGCTTAGGGTCCGTCGGGTCCTACGAGCAGTACTTC,CASSLGSVGSYEQYF
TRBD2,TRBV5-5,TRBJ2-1,TGTGCCAGCAGCTTTAGACTAGCGGTCTACAATGAGCAGTTCTTC,CASSFRLAVYNEQFF
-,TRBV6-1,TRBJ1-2,TGTGCCAGCAGTGAGACAGTCAGTGTAGCTAACTATGGCTACACCTTC,CASSETVSVANYGYTF
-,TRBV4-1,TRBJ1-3,TGCGCCAGCAGCCCCCCCTCGGGATCTGGAAACACCATATATTTT,CASSPPSGSGNTIYF
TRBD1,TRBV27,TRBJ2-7,TGTGCCAGCAGAACCGACAGGGGAAATGTTTACGAGCAGTACTTC,CASRTDRGNVYEQYF
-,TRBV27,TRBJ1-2,TGTGCCAGCGGAGAGGGGCCGGGGGACTATGGCTACACCTTC,CASGEGPGDYGYTF
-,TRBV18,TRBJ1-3,TGTGCCAGCTCACCGGGGGGACCAGACTCTGGAAACACCATATATTTT,CASSPGGPDSGNTIYF
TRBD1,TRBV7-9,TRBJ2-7,TGTGCCAGCAGCTCAGACAGGGGCTCCTACGAGCAGTACTTC,CASSSDRGSYEQYF
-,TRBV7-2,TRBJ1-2,TGTGCCAGCAGCTTATCGGGAGGCTACACCTTC,CASSLSGGYTF
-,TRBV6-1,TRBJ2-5,TGTGCCACCCAAACCCCTGAGACAGTGTCGAGAGAGCAGTACTTC,CATQTPETVSREQYF
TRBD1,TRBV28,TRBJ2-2,TGTGCCAGCAGGTCCTACAGGGGGCCTGGAATTACCGGGGAGCTGTTTTTT,CASRSYRGPGITGELFF
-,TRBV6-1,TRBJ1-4,TGTGCCAGCAGTGCGACCCCCCCGGCGGTCCGTGGGGAAAAACTGTTTTTT,CASSATPPAVRGEKLFF
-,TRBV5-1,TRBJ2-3,TGCGCCAGCAGCTTGGATAACACAGATACGCAGTATTTT,CASSLDNTDTQYF
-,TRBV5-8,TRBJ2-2,TGTGCCAGCAGCCGACAGCCCACCGGGGAGCTGTTTTTT,CASSRQPTGELFF
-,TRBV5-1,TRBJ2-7,TGCGCCAGCAGCTTGGATGTATTGGGGAGCGAGCAGTACTTC,CASSLDVLGSEQYF
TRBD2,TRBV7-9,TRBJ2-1,TGTGCCAGCAGCTCGACTAGCGGGAACTCCTACAATGAGCAGTTCTTC,CASSSTSGNSYNEQFF
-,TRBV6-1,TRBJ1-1,TGTGCCATCAGTGAAGACACCGCGGTGGCGTTCTTT,CAISEDTAVAFF